A single sample gave rise to the 15 T cell receptor beta chains below, sequenced in a study of molecular identifiers for immune sequencing clone quantification. TCRdb re-derived calls from the PCR reads in MiXCR, one entry per CDR3 protein. The sample records about 640,000 distinct CDR3 sequences, 15% to 20% being singletons. The sequencing sample was made of naive CD8+ T cells from blood, with Jurkat cell RNA spiked in. Regarding subset: FACS-sorted CD8+CD4-CCR7+CD45RA+ naive T cells. These receptor sequences come from a human donor in good health. Some libraries in this study had Jurkat cell RNA spiked in.

This clonotype was recorded a few times. The genes are TRBV5-5 and TRBJ2-7; D not certain. The CDR3 spans 14 residues. CDR1 is SGHKS, CDR2 YYEKEE, per germline (reference sequence). With 0 bases removed from V and 2 bases from J, the gap between germline ends came to 9 bases. Written as DNA, the CDR3 is TGTGCCAGCAGCTTGGTTGGGATTCCCTACGAGCAGTACTTC. Translated: CASSLVGIPYEQYF.

This clonotype was counted between two and nine times. This sequence joins TRBV15 and TRBJ2-3; D ambiguous. Germline-derived CDR1 and CDR2 are LNHNV and YYDKDF (reference sequence). The CDR3 totals 13 residues. V lost 1 base, J lost 5 bases, and 7 bases lay in between. The CDR3 coding sequence is TGTGCCACCAGCAGAGCGCGTGGAGATACGCAGTATTTT. Residues: CATSRARGDTQYF.

The table lists this clonotype with many counts. The chain is built from TRBV15 and TRBJ2-5; D ambiguous. V lost 5 bases and J 3 bases, leaving 7 bases between the germline ends. CDR1 is LNHNV and CDR2 is YYDKDF in the germline V gene (reference sequence). The CDR3 contains 12 residues. The DNA for the CDR3 is TGTGCCACCAGCCTGACGGAAGAGACCCAGTACTTC. Translated: CATSLTEETQYF.

The genes are TRBV15 and TRBJ2-7; 7 nucleotides agree with TRBD1. V shed 5 bases, J shed 2 bases, and the junction held 18 bases outside the gene matches. Germline assignment: CDR1 LNHNV and CDR2 YYDKDF (reference sequence). This CDR3 region has 18 residues. CDR3 loop: CATSWGQRSKKVTYEQYF. The CDR3 region has the DNA TGTGCCACCAGCTGGGGACAGCGCTCCAAGAAAGTGACCTACGAGCAGTACTTC.

This clonotype was observed many times. V usage is TRBV20-1 and J usage is TRBJ2-3; 9 positions match TRBD2. Germline-derived CDR1 and CDR2 are DFQATT and SNEGSKA (reference sequence). The CDR3 is made up of 16 amino acids. V shed 0 bases and J 2 bases; nucleotides not matched to a gene: 6. CDR3 residues: CSARDRLAAITDTQYF. CDR3 sequence (DNA): TGCAGTGCTAGAGATCGACTAGCGGCGATCACAGATACGCAGTATTTT.

This clonotype was seen repeatedly, ten times or more. The chain employs TRBV7-2 and TRBJ1-1, with D unclear. The CDR3 length is 15 residues. V was trimmed by 5 bases and J by 4 bases, leaving 17 bases between them. Germline CDR1 reads SGHTA; CDR2 reads FQGNSA. The CDR3 reads CASSPALGRSTEAFF. In nucleotides, the CDR3 is TGTGCCAGCAGCCCAGCGTTGGGGAGGAGCACTGAAGCTTTCTTT.

As for this clonotype: In this CDR3 the conserved last residue, phenylalanine or tryptophan, is missing, so a read error is likely. J is TRBJ2-7 and V is TRBV12-3 or TRBV12-4; 8 nucleotides match TRBD2. The J segment lost 0 bases and the V segment lost 3 bases, leaving 1 base of the junction unmatched. The CDR3 has 14 amino acids. The CDR3 nucleotides are TGTGCCAGCAGTTTGGCGGGAGGCTCCTACGAGCAGTACCTC. It codes for CASSLAGGSYEQYL.

With regard to this clonotype: A much larger clone lies a single base off, so this may be a read error. The rearrangement links TRBV20-1 to TRBJ1-1; the D gene is possibly TRBD1 (6 bases). V lost 6 bases, J lost 5 bases, and 13 bases lay in between. Germline CDR1 DFQATT, CDR2 SNEGSKA (reference sequence). The CDR3 runs to 12 residues. In DNA form, the CDR3 reads TGCAGTGCCCCCAGGGGAATTACTGAAGCTTTCTTT. It encodes CSAPRGITEAFF.

This clonotype has more than one count but fewer than ten. A much larger clone differs from this one at a single base, so this may be a read error. The genes are TRBV5-1 and TRBJ2-7; 7 nucleotides agree with TRBD2. This CDR3 has 15 amino acids. Germline V gene lookup returns CDR1 SGHRS and CDR2 YFSETQ. V trimming: 7 bases; J trimming: 2 bases; junction bases outside the gene matches: 12. The CDR3 here is CASGPQRAGAYEQYF. The CDR3 DNA is TGCGCCAGCGGACCCCAACGGGCGGGGGCCTACGAGCAGTACTTC.

As regards this clonotype: A much larger clone lies a single base off, so this may be a read error. The J gene is TRBJ2-3, the V gene TRBV11-2; tentatively, D is TRBD1 (6 bases). Germline CDR1 reads SGHAT; CDR2 reads FQNNGV. The CDR3 spans 14 residues. V was cut by 5 bases and J by 8 bases, with 17 bases left in between. The CDR3 nucleotides read TGTGCCAGCAGCCCAGGGGCTACGTTGGGTACGCAGTATTTT. Amino acids: CASSPGATLGTQYF.

This clonotype was picked up many times. V is TRBV5-1 and J is TRBJ1-1; the match to TRBD1 covers 7 bases. The germline gives CDR1 SGHRS, CDR2 YFSETQ. The CDR3 has 13 amino acids. With V trimmed by 4 bases and J by 7 bases, 7 bases remained unmatched. The CDR3, as DNA: TGCGCCAGCAGCCTCCCGGGACAGATTGAAGCTTTCTTT. Encoded protein: CASSLPGQIEAFF. The full variable domain, rest sourced from reference TRBV5-1 and TRBJ1-1, is KAGVTQTPRYLIKTRGQQVTLSCSPISGHRSVSWYQQTPGQGLQFLFEYFSETQRNKGNFPGRFSGRQFSNSRSEMNVSTLELGDSALYLCASSLPGQIEAFFGQGTRLTVV.

This clonotype occurred a few times. This chain links TRBV7-9 with TRBJ1-2; maybe TRBD1 (5 bases). Trimming pared 6 bases from V and 0 bases from J, leaving 11 bases between. The germline V gene encodes CDR1 SEHNR and CDR2 FQNEAQ (reference sequence). The CDR3 spans 14 residues. CDR3 in DNA: TGTGCCAGCAGAGGACAAGAAGCTAACTATGGCTACACCTTC. Translation gives CASRGQEANYGYTF.

With respect to this clonotype: A much larger clone lies a single base off, so this may be a read error. The chain carries TRBV20-1 and TRBJ2-7, with 7 bases matching TRBD1. Germline assignment: CDR1 DFQATT and CDR2 SNEGSKA (reference sequence). The CDR3 runs to 13 residues. The CDR3 spells CGASEGAGYEQYF. The CDR3 DNA reads TGCGGTGCTAGTGAGGGGGCCGGCTACGAGCAGTACTTC.

This clonotype was seen many times. V is TRBV7-8 and J is TRBJ2-3, with TRBD2 identical over 8 bases. The length of the CDR3 is 18 residues. Per germline, CDR1 SGHVS and CDR2 FQNEAQ. With 3 bases clipped from V and 1 base from J, the junction kept 12 bases outside the gene matches. DNA for the CDR3: TGTGCCAGCAGCTTTTCAGGACCGGGACTAGGGGGCACAGATACGCAGTATTTT. Translated, it gives CASSFSGPGLGGTDTQYF.

Many counts were recorded for this clonotype. The J gene is TRBJ1-1, the V gene TRBV7-6; the D is unclear. Per the germline V gene, CDR1 is SGHVS and CDR2 is FNYEAQ. V lost 6 bases and J 1 base, leaving 12 bases between the germline ends. This CDR3 spans 14 amino acids. CDR3 region: CASSYGEANTEAFF. CDR3 nucleotide sequence: TGTGCCAGCAGTTACGGGGAAGCGAACACTGAAGCTTTCTTT.